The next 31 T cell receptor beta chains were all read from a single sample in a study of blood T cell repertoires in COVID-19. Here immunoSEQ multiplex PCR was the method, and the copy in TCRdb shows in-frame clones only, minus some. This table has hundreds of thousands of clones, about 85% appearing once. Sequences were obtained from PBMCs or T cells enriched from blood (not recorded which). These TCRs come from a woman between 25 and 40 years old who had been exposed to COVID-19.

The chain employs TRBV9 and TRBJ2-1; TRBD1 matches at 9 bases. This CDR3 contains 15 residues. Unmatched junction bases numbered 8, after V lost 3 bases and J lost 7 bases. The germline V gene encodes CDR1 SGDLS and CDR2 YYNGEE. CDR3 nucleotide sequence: TGTGCCAGCAGCGCACCCGGGACAGGGAGGAATGAGCAGTTCTTC. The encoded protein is CASSAPGTGRNEQFF. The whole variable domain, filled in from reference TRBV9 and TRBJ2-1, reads DSGVTQTPKHLITATGQRVTLRCSPRSGDLSVYWYQQSLDQGLQFLIQYYNGEERAKGNILERFSAQQFPDLHSELNLSSLELGDSALYFCASSAPGTGRNEQFFGPGTRLTVL.

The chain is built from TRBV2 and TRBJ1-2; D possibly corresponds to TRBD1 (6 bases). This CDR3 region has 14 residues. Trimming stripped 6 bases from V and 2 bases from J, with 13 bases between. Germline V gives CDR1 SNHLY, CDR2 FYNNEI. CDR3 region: CASRRETGNYGYTF. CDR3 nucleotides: TGTGCCAGCAGGCGAGAGACAGGAAACTATGGCTACACCTTC.

In DNA, the CDR3 is TGTGCCATCAGTCACCGGGACAGGAACACCGGGGAGCTGTTTTTT. It specifies CAISHRDRNTGELFF. This chain connects TRBV10-3 to TRBJ2-2; the match to TRBD1 covers 7 bases. Trimming at V came to 5 bases and at J to 1 base, leaving 4 bases not matched to a gene. Germline lookup yields CDR1 ENHRY and CDR2 SYGVKD. This CDR3 has 15 residues.

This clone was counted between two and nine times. CDR3 nucleotide sequence: TGTGCCTGGACCCGGGACAGGGGCATCACCGGGGAGCTGTTTTTT. It specifies CAWTRDRGITGELFF. The genes are TRBV30 and TRBJ2-2; TRBD1 agrees at 10 bases. The CDR3 extends over 15 amino acids. With 4 bases clipped from V and 4 bases from J, the junction kept 6 bases outside the gene matches. The V gene's germline CDR1 is GTSNPN and CDR2 SVGIG (reference sequence).

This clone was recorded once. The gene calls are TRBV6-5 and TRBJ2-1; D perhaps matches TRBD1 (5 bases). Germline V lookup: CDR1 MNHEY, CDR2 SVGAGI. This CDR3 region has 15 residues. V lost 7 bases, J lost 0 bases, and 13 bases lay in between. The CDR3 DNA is TGTGCCAGCATACCTGGACACGGCTCCTACAATGAGCAGTTCTTC. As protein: CASIPGHGSYNEQFF.

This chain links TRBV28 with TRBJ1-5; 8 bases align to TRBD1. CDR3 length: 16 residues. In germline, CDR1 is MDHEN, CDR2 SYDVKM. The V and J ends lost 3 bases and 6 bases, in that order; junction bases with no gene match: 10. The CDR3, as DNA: TGTGCCAGCAGTTTCCCAGGGGGCGCGAAACGTCAGCCCCAGCATTTT. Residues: CASSFPGGAKRQPQHF.

CDR3 residues: CASTVMGVEGLSYNEQFF. Written as DNA, the CDR3 is TGTGCCAGCACGGTCATGGGAGTGGAGGGACTCTCCTACAATGAGCAGTTCTTC. The chain joins TRBV27 to TRBJ2-1, with a weak D call TRBD2 (6 bases). This CDR3 is 18 amino acids long. V was pared by 7 bases and J by 0 bases, with 22 bases between. CDR1 and CDR2 (germline): MNHEY, SMNVEV (reference sequence).

This chain's CDR3 is CASSSLLGQHSNQPQHF. CDR3 nucleotides: TGTGCCAGCAGTTCCCTCCTGGGGCAGCATAGCAATCAGCCCCAGCATTTT. This chain links TRBV27 with TRBJ1-5; the D gene is possibly TRBD1 (5 bases). The CDR3 has 17 residues. Trimming pared 4 bases from V and 0 bases from J, leaving 16 bases between. Germline V lookup: CDR1 MNHEY, CDR2 SMNVEV (reference sequence).

CDR3 residues: CASSQGSAFNSPLHF. CDR3 DNA sequence: TGTGCCAGCAGCCAAGGGTCTGCGTTTAATTCACCCCTCCACTTT. The chain couples TRBV14 to TRBJ1-6; unclear D gene. V dropped 1 base and J dropped 6 bases, with 10 bases sitting between them. From germline, CDR1 is SGHDN and CDR2 FVKESK. The CDR3 extends over 15 amino acids. Full variable domain (remainder filled in from reference TRBV14 and TRBJ1-6): EAGVTQFPSHSVIEKGQTVTLRCDPISGHDNLYWYRRVMGKEIKFLLHFVKESKQDESGMPNNRFLAERTGGTYSTLKVQPAELEDSGVYFCASSQGSAFNSPLHFGNGTRLTVT.

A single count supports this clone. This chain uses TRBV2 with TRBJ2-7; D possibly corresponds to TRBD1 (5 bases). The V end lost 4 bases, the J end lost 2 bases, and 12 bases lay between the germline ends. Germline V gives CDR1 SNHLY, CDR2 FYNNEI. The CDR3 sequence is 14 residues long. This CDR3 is CASSVTGYTYEQYF. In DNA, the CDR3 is TGTGCCAGCAGTGTCACAGGCTACACCTACGAGCAGTACTTC.

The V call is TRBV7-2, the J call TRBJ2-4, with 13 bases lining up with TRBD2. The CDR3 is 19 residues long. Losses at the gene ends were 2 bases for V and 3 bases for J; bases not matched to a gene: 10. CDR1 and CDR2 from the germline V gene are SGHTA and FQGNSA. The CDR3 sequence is CASSLFPTSGGGGKNIQYF. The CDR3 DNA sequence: TGTGCCAGCAGCTTATTCCCTACTAGCGGGGGGGGCGGCAAAAACATTCAGTACTTC.

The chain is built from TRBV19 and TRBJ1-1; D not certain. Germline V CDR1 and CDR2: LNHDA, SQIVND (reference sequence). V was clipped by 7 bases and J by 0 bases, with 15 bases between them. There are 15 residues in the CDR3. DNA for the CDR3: TGTGCCAGTACCAAGATTATACTCATGAACACTGAAGCTTTCTTT. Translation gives CASTKIILMNTEAFF.

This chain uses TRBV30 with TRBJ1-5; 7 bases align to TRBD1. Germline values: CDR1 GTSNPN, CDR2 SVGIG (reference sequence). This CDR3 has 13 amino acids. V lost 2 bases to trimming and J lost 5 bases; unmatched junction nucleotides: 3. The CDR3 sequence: CAWSTGDDQPQHF. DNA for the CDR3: TGTGCCTGGAGTACAGGGGACGATCAGCCCCAGCATTTT.

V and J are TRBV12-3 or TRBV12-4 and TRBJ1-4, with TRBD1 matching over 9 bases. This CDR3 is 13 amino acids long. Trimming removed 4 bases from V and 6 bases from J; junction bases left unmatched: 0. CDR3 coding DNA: TGTGCCAGCAGTTGGGACAGGGATGAAAAACTGTTTTTT. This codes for CASSWDRDEKLFF.

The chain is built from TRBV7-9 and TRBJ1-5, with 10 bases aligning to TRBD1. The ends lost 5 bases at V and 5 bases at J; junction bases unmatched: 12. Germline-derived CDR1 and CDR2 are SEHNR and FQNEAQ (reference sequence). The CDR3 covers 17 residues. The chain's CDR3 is CASSAKTGGHSYQPQHF. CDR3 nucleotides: TGTGCCAGCAGCGCCAAGACAGGGGGCCATTCCTATCAGCCCCAGCATTTT.

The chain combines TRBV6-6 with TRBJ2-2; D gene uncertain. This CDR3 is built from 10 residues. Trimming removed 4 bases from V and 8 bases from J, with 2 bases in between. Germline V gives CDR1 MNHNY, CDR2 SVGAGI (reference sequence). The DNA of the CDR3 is TGTGCCAGCAGTTCGGGGGAGCTGTTTTTT. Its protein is CASSSGELFF.

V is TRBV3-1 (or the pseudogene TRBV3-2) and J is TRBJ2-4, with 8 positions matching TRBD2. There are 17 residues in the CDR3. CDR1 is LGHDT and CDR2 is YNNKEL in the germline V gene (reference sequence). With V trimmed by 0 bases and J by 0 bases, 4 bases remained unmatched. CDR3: CASSQELAGLAKNIQYF. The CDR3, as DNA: TGTGCCAGCAGCCAAGAGCTAGCGGGCTTAGCCAAAAACATTCAGTACTTC.

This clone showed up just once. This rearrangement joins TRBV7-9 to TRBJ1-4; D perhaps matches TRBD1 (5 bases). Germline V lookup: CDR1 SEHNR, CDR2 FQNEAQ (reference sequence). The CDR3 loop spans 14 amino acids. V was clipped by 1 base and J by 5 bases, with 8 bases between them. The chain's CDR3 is CASSLEGLNEKLFF. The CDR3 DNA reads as TGTGCCAGCAGCTTAGAGGGGTTGAATGAAAAACTGTTTTTT.

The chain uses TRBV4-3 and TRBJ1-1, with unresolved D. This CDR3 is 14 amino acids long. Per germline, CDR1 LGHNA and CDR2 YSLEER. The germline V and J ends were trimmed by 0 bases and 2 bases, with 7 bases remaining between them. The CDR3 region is CASSQEQANTEAFF. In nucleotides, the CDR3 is TGCGCCAGCAGCCAAGAGCAGGCAAACACTGAAGCTTTCTTT.

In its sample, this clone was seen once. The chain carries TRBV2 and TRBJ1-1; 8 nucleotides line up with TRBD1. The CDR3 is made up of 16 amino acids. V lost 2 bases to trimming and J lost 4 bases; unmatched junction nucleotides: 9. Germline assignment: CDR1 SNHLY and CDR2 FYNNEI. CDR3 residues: CASSEIWQGAGTEAFF. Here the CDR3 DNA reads TGTGCCAGCAGTGAAATTTGGCAGGGGGCCGGCACTGAAGCTTTCTTT.

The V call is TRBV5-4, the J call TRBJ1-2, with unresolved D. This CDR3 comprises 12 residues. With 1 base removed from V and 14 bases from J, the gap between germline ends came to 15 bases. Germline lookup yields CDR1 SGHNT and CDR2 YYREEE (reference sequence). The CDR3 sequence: CASSLQSKSLTF. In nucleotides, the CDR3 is TGTGCCAGCAGCTTGCAATCGAAAAGTCTAACCTTC.

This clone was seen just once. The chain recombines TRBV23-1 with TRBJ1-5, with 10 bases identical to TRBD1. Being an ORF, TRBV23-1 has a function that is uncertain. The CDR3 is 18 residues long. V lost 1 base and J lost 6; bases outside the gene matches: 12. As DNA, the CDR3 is TGCGCCAGCAGTCAATGGGACAGGGGTCTTCATTGGCCTCAGCCCCAGCATTTT. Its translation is CASSQWDRGLHWPQPQHF.

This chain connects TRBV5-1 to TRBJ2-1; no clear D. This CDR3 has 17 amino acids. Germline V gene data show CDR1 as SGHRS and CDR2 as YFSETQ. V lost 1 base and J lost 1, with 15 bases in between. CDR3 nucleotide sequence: TGCGCCAGCAGCTTGAGCCCCGCATCTTCGTCCTACAATGAGCAGTTCTTC. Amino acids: CASSLSPASSSYNEQFF.

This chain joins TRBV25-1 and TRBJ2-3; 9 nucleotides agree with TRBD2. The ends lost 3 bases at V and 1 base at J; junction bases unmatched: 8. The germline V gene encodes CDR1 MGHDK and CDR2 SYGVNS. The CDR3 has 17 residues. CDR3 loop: CASSDPPIAGGTDTQYF. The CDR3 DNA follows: TGTGCCAGCAGTGATCCTCCCATAGCGGGGGGCACAGATACGCAGTATTTT.

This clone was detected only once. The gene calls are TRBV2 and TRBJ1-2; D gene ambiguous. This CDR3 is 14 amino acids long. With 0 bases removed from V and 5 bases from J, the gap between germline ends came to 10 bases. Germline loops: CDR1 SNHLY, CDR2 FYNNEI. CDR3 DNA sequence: TGTGCCAGCAGTGAAGCGCTTCGAGCATATGGCTACACCTTC. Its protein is CASSEALRAYGYTF.

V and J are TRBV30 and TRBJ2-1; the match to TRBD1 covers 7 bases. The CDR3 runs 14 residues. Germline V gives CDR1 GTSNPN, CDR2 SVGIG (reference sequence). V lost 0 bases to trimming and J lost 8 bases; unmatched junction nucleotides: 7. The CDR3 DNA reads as TGTGCCTGGAGTGTAAGGCTAGGGGGCCATGAGCAGTTCTTC. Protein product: CAWSVRLGGHEQFF.

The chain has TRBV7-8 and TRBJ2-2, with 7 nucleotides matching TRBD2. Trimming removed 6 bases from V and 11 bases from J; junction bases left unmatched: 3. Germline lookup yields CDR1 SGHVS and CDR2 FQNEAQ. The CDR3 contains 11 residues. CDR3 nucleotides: TGTGCCAGCAGGGGAGGGGTCGAGCTGTTTTTT. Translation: CASRGGVELFF.

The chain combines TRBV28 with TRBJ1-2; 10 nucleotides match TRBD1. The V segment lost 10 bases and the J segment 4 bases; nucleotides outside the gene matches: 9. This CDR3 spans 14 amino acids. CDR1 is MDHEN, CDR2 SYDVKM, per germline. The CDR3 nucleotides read TGTGCCACCTCCGGGACAGGGGTCCTCTATGGCTACACCTTC. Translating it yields CATSGTGVLYGYTF.

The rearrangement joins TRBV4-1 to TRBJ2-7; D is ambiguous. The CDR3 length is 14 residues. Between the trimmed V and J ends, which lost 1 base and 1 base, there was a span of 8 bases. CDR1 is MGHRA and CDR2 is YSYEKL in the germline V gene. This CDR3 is CASSQGVVSYEQYF. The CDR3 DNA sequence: TGCGCCAGCAGCCAAGGAGTAGTGTCCTACGAGCAGTACTTC.

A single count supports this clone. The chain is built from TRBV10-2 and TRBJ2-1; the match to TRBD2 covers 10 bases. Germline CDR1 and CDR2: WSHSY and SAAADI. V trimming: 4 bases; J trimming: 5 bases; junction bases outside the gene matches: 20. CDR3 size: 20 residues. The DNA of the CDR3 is TGCGCCAGCAGTGCTAATCGTGGAATAGCGGGAGGTGGGAGTCACAATGAGCAGTTCTTC. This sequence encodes CASSANRGIAGGGSHNEQFF.

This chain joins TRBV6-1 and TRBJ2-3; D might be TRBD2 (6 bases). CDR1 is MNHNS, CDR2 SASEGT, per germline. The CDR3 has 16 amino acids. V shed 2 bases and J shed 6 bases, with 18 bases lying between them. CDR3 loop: CASSELRGVIWDTQYF. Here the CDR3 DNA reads TGTGCCAGCAGTGAATTGCGGGGCGTGATATGGGATACGCAGTATTTT.